This T cell receptor (beta chain) appears in the sequencing data of a study of PD-1 blockade in classical Hodgkin lymphoma. This CDR3 has 15 amino acids. Trimming removed 5 bases at V and 6 bases at J, with 17 bases between. Germline V CDR1 and CDR2: MRHNA, SNTAGT. Relapse was seen in all patients after autologous stem cell transplantation, and brentuximab vedotin exposure was variable. Measured with immunoSEQ multiplex PCR; TCRdb has only the in-frame clones, and not every one. Here the sample spans roughly 38,000 clones, approximately 86% being singletons. The source was peripheral blood mononuclear cells (PBMCs), collected before the second cycle of nivolumab. This chain joins TRBV6-4 and TRBJ2-1; D is unresolved. This TCR derives from a human donor with classical Hodgkin lymphoma. CDR3 in DNA: TGTGCCAGCAGTTTTGCAGGCCTTTATTCCAATGAGCAGTTCTTC. This gives the protein CASSFAGLYSNEQFF.